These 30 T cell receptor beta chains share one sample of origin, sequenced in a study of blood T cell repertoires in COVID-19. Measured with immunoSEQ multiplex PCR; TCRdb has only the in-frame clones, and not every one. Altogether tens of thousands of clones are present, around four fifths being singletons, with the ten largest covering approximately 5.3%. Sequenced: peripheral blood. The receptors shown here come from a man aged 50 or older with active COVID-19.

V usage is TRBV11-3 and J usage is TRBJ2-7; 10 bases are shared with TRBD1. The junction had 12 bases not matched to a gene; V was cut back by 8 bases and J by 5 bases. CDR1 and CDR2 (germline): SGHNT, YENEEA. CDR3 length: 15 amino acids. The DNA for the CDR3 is TGTGCCAGCCATTATTCGGGGACAGGGGTCAACGAGCAGTACTTC. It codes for CASHYSGTGVNEQYF.

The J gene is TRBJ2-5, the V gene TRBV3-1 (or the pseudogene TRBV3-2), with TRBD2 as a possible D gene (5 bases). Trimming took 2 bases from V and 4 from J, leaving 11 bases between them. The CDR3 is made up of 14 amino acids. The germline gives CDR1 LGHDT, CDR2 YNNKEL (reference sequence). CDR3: CASSQTERRETQYF. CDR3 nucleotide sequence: TGTGCCAGCAGCCAAACGGAGCGGCGAGAGACCCAGTACTTC.

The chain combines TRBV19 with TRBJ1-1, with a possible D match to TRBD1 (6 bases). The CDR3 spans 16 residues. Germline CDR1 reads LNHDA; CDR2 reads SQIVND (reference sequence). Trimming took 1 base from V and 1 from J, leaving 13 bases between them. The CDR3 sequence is CASSIVTGLWNTEAFF. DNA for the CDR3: TGTGCCAGTAGTATAGTTACAGGGCTTTGGAACACTGAAGCTTTCTTT.

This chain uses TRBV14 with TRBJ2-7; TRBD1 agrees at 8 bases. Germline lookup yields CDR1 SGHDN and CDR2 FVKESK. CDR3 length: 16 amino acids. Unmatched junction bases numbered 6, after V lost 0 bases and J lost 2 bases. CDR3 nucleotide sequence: TGTGCCAGCAGCCAAGATCGGGGACAGGCCCCCTACGAGCAGTACTTC. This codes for CASSQDRGQAPYEQYF.

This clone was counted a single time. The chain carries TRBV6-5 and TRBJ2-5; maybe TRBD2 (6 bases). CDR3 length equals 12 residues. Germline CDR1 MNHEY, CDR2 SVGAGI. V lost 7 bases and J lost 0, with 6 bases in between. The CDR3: CASTSDQETQYF. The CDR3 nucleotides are TGTGCCAGCACTAGCGACCAAGAGACCCAGTACTTC.

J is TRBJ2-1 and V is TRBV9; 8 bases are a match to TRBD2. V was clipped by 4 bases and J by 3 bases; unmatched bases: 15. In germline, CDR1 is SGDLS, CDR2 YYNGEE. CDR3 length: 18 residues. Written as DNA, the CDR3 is TGTGCCAGCAGCCCTACGCGGAGCGGGAGAGGGGACTACAATGAGCAGTTCTTC. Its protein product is CASSPTRSGRGDYNEQFF.

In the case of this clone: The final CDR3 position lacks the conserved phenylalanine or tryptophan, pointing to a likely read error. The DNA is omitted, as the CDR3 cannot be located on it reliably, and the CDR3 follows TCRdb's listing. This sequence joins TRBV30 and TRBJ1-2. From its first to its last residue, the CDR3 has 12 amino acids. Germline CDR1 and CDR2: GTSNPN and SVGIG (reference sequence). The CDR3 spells CAWSVSDLAGLG.

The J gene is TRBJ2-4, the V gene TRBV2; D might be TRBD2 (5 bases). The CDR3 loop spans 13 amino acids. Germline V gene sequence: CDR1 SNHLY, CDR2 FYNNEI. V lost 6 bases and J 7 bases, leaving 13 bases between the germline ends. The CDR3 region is CASRMEARNIQYF. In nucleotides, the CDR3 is TGTGCCAGCAGGATGGAGGCACGGAACATTCAGTACTTC.

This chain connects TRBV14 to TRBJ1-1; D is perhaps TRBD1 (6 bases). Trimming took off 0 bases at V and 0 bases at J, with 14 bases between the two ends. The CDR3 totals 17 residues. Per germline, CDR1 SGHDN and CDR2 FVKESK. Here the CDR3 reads CASSQETGPLMNTEAFF. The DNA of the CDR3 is TGTGCCAGCAGCCAAGAGACAGGTCCCTTGATGAACACTGAAGCTTTCTTT. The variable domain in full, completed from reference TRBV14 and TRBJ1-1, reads EAGVTQFPSHSVIEKGQTVTLRCDPISGHDNLYWYRRVMGKEIKFLLHFVKESKQDESGMPNNRFLAERTGGTYSTLKVQPAELEDSGVYFCASSQETGPLMNTEAFFGQGTRLTVV.

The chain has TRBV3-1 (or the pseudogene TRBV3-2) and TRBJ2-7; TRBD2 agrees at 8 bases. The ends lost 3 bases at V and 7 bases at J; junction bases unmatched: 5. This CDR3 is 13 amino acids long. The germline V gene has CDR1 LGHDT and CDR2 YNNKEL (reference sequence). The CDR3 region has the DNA TGTGCCAGCAGCCATTCGGGAGGGGGGGAGCAGTACTTC. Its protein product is CASSHSGGGEQYF.

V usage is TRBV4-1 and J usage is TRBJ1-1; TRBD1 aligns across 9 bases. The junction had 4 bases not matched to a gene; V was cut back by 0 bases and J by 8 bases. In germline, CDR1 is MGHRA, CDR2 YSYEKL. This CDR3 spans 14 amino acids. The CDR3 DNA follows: TGCGCCAGCAGCCAAGATAGGGGGACAGGGGAAGCTTTCTTT. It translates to CASSQDRGTGEAFF.

Here the CDR3 DNA reads TGTGCCAGCAGTTTGGAACGACAGGGGAATTCACCCCTCCACTTT. This codes for CASSLERQGNSPLHF. The rearrangement links TRBV28 to TRBJ1-6, with TRBD1 matching 8 bases. Trimming at V came to 3 bases and at J to 7 bases, leaving 5 bases not matched to a gene. The germline V gene has CDR1 MDHEN and CDR2 SYDVKM. This CDR3 has 15 amino acids.

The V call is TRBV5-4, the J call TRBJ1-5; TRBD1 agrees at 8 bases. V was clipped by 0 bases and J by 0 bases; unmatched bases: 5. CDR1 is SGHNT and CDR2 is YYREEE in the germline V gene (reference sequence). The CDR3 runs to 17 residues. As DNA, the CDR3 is TGTGCCAGCAGCTTGGGGACAGGGCAGACTAGCAATCAGCCCCAGCATTTT. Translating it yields CASSLGTGQTSNQPQHF.

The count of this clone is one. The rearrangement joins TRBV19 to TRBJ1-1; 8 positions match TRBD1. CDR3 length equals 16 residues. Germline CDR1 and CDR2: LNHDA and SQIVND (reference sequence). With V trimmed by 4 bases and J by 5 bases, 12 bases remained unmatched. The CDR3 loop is CASSTLWTGRETEAFF. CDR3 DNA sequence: TGTGCCAGTAGTACGCTCTGGACAGGGAGGGAGACTGAAGCTTTCTTT.

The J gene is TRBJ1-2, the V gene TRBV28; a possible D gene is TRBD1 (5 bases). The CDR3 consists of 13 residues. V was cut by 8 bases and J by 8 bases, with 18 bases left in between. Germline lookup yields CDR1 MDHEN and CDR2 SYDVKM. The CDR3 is CASHSSGLPGYTF. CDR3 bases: TGTGCCAGCCACTCGTCAGGGCTGCCGGGCTACACCTTC.

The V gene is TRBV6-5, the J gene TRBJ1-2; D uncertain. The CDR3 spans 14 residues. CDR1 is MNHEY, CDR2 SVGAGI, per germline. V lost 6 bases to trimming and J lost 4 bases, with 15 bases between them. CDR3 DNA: TGTGCCAGCAGAACTCCGGGTCCCCCCTATGGCTACACCTTC. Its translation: CASRTPGPPYGYTF.

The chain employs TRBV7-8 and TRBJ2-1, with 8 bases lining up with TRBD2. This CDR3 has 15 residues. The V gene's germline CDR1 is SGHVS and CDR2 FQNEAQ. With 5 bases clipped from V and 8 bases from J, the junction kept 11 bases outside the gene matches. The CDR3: CASSPKGTSIYEQFF. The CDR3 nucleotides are TGTGCCAGCAGCCCTAAGGGGACTAGTATTTATGAGCAGTTCTTC. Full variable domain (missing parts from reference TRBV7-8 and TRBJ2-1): GAGVSQSPRYKVAKRGQDVALRCDPISGHVSLFWYQQALGQGPEFLTYFQNEAQLDKSGLPSDRFFAERPEGSVSTLKIQRTQQEDSAVYLCASSPKGTSIYEQFFGPGTRLTVL.

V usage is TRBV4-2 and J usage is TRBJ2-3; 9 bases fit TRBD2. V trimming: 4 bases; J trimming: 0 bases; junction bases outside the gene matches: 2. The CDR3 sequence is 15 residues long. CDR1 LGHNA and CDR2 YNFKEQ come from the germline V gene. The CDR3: CASSLTSGSTDTQYF. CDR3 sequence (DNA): TGTGCCAGCAGCCTAACTAGCGGGAGCACAGATACGCAGTATTTT.

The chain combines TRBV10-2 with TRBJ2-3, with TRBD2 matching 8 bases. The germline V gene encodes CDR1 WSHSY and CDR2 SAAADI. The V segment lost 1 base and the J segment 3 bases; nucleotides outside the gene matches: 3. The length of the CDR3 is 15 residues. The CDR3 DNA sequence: TGCGCCAGCAGTGAGTATAGCGGGGAAACAGATACGCAGTATTTT. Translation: CASSEYSGETDTQYF.

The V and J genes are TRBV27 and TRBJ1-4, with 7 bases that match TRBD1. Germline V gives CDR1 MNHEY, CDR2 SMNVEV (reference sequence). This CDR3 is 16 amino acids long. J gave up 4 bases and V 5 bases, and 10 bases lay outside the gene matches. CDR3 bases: TGTGCCAGCAGTAAGGGACAGCCCCGAAGTAATGAAAAACTGTTTTTT. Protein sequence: CASSKGQPRSNEKLFF.

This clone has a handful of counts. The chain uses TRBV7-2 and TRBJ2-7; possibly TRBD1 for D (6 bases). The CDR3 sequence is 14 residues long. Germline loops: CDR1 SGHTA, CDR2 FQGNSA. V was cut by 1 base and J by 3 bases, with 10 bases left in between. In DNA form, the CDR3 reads TGTGCCAGCAGCTTAGGGACAGAAGACTACGAGCAGTACTTC. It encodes CASSLGTEDYEQYF. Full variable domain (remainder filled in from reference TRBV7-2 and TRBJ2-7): GAGVSQSPSNKVTEKGKDVELRCDPISGHTALYWYRQSLGQGLEFLIYFQGNSAPDKSGLPSDRFSAERTGGSVSTLTIQRTQQEDSAVYLCASSLGTEDYEQYFGPGTRLTVT.

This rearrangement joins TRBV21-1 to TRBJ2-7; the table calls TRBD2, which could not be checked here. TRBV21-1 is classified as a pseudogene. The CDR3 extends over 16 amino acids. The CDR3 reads CASSLRPHHSSYEQYF. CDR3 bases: TGTGCCAGCAGCTTGAGGCCCCACCATTCCTCCTACGAGCAGTACTTC.

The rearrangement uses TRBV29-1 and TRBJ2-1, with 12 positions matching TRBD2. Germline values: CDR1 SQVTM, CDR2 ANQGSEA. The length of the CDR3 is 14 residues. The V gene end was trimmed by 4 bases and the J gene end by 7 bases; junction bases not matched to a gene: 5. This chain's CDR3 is CSVATSGGKNEQFF. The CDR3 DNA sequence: TGCAGCGTTGCCACTAGCGGGGGGAAAAATGAGCAGTTCTTC.

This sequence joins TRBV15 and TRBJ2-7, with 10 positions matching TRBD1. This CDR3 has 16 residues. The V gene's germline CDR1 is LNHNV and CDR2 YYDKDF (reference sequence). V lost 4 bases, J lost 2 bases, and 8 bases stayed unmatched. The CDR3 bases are TGTGCCACCAGCACCATCTATGGGACAGGGGCCTACGAGCAGTACTTC. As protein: CATSTIYGTGAYEQYF.

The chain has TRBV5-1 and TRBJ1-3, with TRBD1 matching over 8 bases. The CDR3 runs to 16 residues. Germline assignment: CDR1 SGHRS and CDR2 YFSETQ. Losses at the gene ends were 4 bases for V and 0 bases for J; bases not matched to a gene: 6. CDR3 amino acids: CASSPGTGDSGNTIYF. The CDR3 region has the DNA TGCGCCAGCAGCCCAGGGACAGGCGACTCTGGAAACACCATATATTTT. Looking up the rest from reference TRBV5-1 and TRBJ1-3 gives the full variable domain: KAGVTQTPRYLIKTRGQQVTLSCSPISGHRSVSWYQQTPGQGLQFLFEYFSETQRNKGNFPGRFSGRQFSNSRSEMNVSTLELGDSALYLCASSPGTGDSGNTIYFGEGSWLTVV.

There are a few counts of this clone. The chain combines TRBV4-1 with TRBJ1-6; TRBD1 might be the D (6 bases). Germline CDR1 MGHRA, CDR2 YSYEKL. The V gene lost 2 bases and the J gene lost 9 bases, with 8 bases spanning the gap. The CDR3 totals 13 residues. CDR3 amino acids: CASSQPGASPLHF. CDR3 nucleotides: TGCGCCAGCAGCCAACCAGGGGCTTCACCCCTCCACTTT.

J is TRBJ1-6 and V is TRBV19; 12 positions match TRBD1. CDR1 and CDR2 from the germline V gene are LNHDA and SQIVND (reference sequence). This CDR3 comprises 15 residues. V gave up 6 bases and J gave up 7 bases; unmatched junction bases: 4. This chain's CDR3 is CASRAGQGANSPLHF. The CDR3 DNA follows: TGTGCCAGTAGAGCGGGACAGGGGGCAAATTCACCCCTCCACTTT.

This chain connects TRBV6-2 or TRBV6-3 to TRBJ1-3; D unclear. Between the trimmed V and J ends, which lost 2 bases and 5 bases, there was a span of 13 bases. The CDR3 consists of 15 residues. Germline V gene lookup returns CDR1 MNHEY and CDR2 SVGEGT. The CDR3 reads CASSYPTVGRNTIYF. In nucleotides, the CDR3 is TGTGCCAGCAGTTACCCTACGGTTGGGCGAAACACCATATATTTT.

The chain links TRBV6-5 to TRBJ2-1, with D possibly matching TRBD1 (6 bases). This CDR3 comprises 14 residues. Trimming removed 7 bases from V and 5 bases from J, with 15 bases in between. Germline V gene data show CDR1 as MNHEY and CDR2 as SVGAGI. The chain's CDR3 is CASNLRGRDNEQFF. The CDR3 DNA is TGTGCCAGCAACCTCAGGGGACGGGACAATGAGCAGTTCTTC.

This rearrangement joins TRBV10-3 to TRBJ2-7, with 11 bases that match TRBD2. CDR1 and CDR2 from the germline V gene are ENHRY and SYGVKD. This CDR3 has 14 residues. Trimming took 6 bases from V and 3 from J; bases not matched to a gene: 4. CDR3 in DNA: TGTGCCATCAGACGGACTAGCGGGCGCTACGAGCAGTACTTC. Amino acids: CAIRRTSGRYEQYF.